The entry that follows covers one TCR beta chain sequence. This clonotype was seen repeatedly, ten times or more. Its binding antigen is unknown. Base qualities are not provided; no much larger clone lies one nucleotide away. The data stem from a study of CD8+CD57+ T cells in acquired aplastic anemia (dated by TCRdb to between 2017 and 2018). Study-wide context: On average, sorted CD4+ and CD8+ cells yielded around 3.4 ug of extracted DNA, with a range of 0.2 to 27.4 ug. For healthy donor samples, the average read count was about 10.8 million for CD4+ cells and approximately 12 million for CD8+ cells. General study outcomes and caveats: About 28 CD8+ CDR3 sequences were found in both patients and controls but appeared to be highly expressed in patients and within the immunodominant clones of the patients. CD8+ Simpson's diversity did not differ significantly between patients and healthy controls (P=0.060).

In this study, sorted CD4+ and CD8+ T cells from the blood of healthy subjects and of severe aplastic anemia patients had their TCR repertoires deep-sequenced. Ficoll-Paque density gradient centrifugation was used to isolate peripheral blood mononuclear cells. CD4+ and CD8+ T cells were sorted by FACS or magnetic beads before DNA extraction. Genomic DNA served as template for TCR beta VDJ combination and CDR3 sequence profiling. An Illumina HiSeq 2000 was used for TCR repertoire sequencing. Under the source paper's analysis protocol: Repertoire assessment relied on Simpson's diversity index, CDR3 size and DJ length profiles, and TRBV/TRBJ rearrangement plots. The most abundant DNA sequence in the deep sequencing data was taken as the immunodominant clone. CDR3 amino acid sequences were checked for sharing between subjects and were compared against published repertoires and the VDJdb database. TCRdb ran its own pipeline on the public reads, namely fastp trimming at Q25 and MiXCR clone calling, and kept in-frame beta chains. Merged by CDR3 protein, the rows form single entries marked with the most common genes and DNA. For this entry, the V and J calls and clone size follow TCRdb and not the study's own pipeline. Recorded for this sample are 150,000 to 200,000 distinct CDR3 sequences; 55% to 70% of them occurred a single time. Together, the top ten hold around 45% of the sample.

The germline V gene encodes CDR1 SGDLS and CDR2 YYNGEE. The cysteine opens and the phenylalanine closes a CDR3 of 12 amino acids. The only DNA kept is the CDR3, 36 bases in frame from the first base. Cut back by 3 bases and 7 bases, the V and J ends lie 8 bases apart. The clonotype originates from a human donor in good health. This sequence uses TRBV9 and TRBJ2-4, and perhaps TRBD1 as D gene, on 5 matching bases. What was sequenced was sorted CD4+, CD8+, or CD8+CD57+ T cells (not recorded which) from PBMCs. The DNA reads TGTGCCAGCAGCGGGACATCTAACATTCAGTACTTC. Its protein is CASSGTSNIQYF. Joined to the reference TRBV9 and TRBJ2-4 proteins, this CDR3 gives the full variable domain: DSGVTQTPKHLITATGQRVTLRCSPRSGDLSVYWYQQSLDQGLQFLIQYYNGEERAKGNILERFSAQQFPDLHSELNLSSLELGDSALYFCASSGTSNIQYFGAGTRLSVL.